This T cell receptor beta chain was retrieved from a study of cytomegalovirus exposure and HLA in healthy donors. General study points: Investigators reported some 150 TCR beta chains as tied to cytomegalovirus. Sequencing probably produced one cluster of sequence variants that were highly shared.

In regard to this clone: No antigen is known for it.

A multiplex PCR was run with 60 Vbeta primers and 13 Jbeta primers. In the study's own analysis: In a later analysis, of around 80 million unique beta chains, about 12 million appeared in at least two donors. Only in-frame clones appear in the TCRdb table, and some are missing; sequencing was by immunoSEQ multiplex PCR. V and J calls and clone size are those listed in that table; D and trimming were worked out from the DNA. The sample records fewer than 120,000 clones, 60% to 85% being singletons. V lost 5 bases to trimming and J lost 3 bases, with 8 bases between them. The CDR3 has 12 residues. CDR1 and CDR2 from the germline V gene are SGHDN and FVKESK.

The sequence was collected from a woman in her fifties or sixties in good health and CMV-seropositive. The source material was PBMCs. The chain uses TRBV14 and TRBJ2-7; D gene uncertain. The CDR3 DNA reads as TGTGCCAGCAGCTTATATTTCTACGAGCAGTACTTC. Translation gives CASSLYFYEQYF.